This T cell receptor (beta chain) is drawn from a study of Tregs in tolerant kidney transplant recipients. The method was immunoSEQ multiplex PCR; TCRdb's version includes in-frame clones alone and lacks a portion of them. The data show 200,000 to 300,000 clones, with 80% to 85% seen just once and less than 0.75% held by the top ten. The table lists this clone with a count of one. V gave up 0 bases and J gave up 6 bases, with 11 bases separating them. The CDR3 is 14 amino acids. The germline gives CDR1 ENHRY, CDR2 SYGVKD. This receptor was identified in a human donor in good health. The J gene is TRBJ1-1, the V gene TRBV10-3, with D perhaps matching TRBD1 (5 bases). Material: CD4+ T cells from blood. For the CDR3, the DNA is TGTGCCATCAGTGAGTCAGGCGGAGGGGCTGAAGCTTTCTTT. Translated: CAISESGGGAEAFF.